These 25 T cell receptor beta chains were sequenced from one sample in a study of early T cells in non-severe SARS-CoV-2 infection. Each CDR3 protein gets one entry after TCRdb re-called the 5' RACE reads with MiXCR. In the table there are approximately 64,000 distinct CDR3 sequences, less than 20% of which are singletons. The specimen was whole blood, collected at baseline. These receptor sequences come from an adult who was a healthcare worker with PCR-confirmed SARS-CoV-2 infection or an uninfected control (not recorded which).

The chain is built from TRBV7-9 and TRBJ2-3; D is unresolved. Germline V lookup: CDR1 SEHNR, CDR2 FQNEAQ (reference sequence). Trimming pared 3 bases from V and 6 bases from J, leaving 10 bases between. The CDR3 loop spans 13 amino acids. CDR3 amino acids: CASSLGNRDTQYF. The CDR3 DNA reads TGTGCCAGCAGCTTGGGAAATAGGGATACGCAGTATTTT.

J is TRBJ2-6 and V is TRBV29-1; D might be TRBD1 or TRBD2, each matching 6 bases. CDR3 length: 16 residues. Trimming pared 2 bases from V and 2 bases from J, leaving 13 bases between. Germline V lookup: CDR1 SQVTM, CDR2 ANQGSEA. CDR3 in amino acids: CSVEKTGGTGANVLTF. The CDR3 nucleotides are TGCAGCGTTGAAAAGACCGGGGGCACTGGGGCCAACGTCCTGACTTTC. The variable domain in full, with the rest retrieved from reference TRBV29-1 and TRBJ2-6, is SAVISQKPSRDICQRGTSLTIQCQVDSQVTMMFWYRQQPGQSLTLIATANQGSEATYESGFVIDKFPISRPNLTFSTLTVSNMSPEDSSIYLCSVEKTGGTGANVLTFGAGSRLTVL.

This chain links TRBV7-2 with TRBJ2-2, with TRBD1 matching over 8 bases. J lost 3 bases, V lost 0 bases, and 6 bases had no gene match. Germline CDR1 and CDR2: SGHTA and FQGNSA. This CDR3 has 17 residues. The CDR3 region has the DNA TGTGCCAGCAGCTTAGCTGCCGGGACAGGTTACACCGGGGAGCTGTTTTTT. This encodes CASSLAAGTGYTGELFF.

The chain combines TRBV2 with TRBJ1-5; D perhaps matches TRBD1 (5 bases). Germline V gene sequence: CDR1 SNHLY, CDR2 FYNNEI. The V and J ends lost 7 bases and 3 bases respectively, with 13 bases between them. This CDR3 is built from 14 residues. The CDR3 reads CASKATVNNQPQHF. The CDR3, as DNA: TGTGCCAGCAAGGCGACAGTAAACAATCAGCCCCAGCATTTT.

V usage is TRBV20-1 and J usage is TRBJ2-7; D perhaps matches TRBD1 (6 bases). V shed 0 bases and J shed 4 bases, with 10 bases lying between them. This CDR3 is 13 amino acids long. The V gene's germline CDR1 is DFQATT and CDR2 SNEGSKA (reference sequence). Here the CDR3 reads CSARDGGFYEQYF. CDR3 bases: TGCAGTGCTAGAGATGGGGGCTTTTACGAGCAGTACTTC.

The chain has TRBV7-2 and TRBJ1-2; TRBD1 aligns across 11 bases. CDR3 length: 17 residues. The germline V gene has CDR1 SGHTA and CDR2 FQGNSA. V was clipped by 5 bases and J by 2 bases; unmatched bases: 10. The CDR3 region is CASSPRLGQGANYGYTF. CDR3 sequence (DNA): TGTGCCAGCAGCCCCAGGCTAGGACAGGGGGCGAACTATGGCTACACCTTC.

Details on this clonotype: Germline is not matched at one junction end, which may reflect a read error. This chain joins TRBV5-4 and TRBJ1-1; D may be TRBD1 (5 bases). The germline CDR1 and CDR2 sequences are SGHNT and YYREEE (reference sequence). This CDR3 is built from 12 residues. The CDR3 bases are TGTGCCAGCAGCCTGAACCTAGGGACCGTTCGCTGG. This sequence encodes CASSLNLGTVRW.

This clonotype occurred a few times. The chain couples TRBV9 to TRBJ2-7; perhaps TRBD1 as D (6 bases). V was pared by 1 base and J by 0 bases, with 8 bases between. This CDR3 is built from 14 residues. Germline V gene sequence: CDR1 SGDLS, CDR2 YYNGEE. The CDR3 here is CASSVTGSSYEQYF. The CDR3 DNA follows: TGTGCCAGCAGCGTAACAGGGAGCTCCTACGAGCAGTACTTC.

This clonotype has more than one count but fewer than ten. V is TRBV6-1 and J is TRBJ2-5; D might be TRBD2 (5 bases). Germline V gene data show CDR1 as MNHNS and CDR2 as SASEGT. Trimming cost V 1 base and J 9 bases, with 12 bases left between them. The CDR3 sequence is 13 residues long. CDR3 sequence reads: CASSEGRGFAQYF. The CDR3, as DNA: TGTGCCAGCAGTGAAGGTCGAGGGTTCGCCCAGTACTTC.

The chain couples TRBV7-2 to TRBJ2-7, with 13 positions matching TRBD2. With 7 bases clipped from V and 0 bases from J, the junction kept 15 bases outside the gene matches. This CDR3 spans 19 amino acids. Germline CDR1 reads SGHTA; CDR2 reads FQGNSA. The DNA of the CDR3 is TGTGCCAGCACCCCTGGTATCCGACTAGCGGGAGGTTCCTCCTACGAGCAGTACTTC. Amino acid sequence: CASTPGIRLAGGSSYEQYF.

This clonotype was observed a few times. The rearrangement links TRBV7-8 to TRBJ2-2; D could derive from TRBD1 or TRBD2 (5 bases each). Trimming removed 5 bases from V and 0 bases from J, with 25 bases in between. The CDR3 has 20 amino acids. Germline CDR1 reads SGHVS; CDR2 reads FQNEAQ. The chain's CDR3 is CASSRSRDRGEESNTGELFF. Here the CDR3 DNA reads TGTGCCAGCAGCCGCTCACGAGACCGAGGGGAAGAATCGAACACCGGGGAGCTGTTTTTT.

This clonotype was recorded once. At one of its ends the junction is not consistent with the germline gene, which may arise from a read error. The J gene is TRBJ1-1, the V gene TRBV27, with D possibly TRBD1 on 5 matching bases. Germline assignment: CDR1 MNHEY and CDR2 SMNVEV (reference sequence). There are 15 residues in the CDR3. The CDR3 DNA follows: TGTGCCAGCAGTCCCCTCAGGGTAATGAAGACTGAAGCTTTCTTT. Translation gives CASSPLRVMKTEAFF.

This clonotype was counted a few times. The CDR3 DNA reads TGCGCCAGCAGGACAGGGCTGAACACTGAAGCTTTCTTT. Its translation is CASRTGLNTEAFF. The V and J genes are TRBV5-1 and TRBJ1-1; TRBD1 aligns across 7 bases. This CDR3 contains 13 residues. Looked up from germline, CDR1 is SGHRS and CDR2 is YFSETQ. J was trimmed by 0 bases and V by 5 bases; bases with no gene match: 1.

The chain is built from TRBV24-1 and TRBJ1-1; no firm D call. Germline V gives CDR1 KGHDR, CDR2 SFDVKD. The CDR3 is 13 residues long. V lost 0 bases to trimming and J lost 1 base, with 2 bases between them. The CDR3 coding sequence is TGTGCCACCAGTGATTTGTCGAACACTGAAGCTTTCTTT. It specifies CATSDLSNTEAFF.

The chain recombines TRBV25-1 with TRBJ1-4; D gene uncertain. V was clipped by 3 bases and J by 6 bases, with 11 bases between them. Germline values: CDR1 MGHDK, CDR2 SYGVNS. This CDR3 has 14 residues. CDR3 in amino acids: CASSEGLLDEKLFF. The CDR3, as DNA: TGTGCCAGCAGTGAGGGCTTACTTGATGAAAAACTGTTTTTT.

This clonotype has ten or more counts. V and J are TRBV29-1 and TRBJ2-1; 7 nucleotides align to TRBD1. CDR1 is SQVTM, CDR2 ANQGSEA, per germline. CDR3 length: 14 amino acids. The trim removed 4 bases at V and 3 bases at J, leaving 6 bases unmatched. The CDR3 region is CSVGGDSHYNEQFF. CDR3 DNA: TGCAGCGTTGGAGGGGACAGCCACTACAATGAGCAGTTCTTC.

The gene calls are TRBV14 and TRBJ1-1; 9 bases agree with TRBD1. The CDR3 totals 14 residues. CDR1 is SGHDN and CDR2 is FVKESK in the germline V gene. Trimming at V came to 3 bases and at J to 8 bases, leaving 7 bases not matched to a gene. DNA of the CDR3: TGTGCCAGCAGCCAGGACTTTACAGGGGGCGAAGCTTTCTTT. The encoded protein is CASSQDFTGGEAFF.

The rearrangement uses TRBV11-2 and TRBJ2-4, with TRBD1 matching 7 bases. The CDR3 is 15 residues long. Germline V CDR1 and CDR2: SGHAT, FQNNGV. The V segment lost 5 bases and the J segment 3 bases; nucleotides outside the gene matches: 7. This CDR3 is CASSEQGIGKNIQYF. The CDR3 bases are TGTGCCAGCAGCGAACAGGGGATTGGCAAAAACATTCAGTACTTC.

The CDR3 DNA follows: TGTGCCAGCAGCTTACCAGGCGGGGATACGCAGTATTTT. It translates to CASSLPGGDTQYF. The gene calls are TRBV7-2 and TRBJ2-3, with a possible D match to TRBD2 (5 bases). Trimming cost V 2 bases and J 6 bases, with 9 bases left between them. The length of the CDR3 is 13 residues. Germline V gene sequence: CDR1 SGHTA, CDR2 FQGNSA.

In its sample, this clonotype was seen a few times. The CDR3 loop reads CASIDRPGQFF. DNA of the CDR3: TGTGCCAGCATCGACCGGCCAGGGCAGTTCTTC. This rearrangement joins TRBV21-1 to TRBJ2-1. TRBV21-1 is an annotated pseudogene. The CDR3 extends over 11 amino acids.

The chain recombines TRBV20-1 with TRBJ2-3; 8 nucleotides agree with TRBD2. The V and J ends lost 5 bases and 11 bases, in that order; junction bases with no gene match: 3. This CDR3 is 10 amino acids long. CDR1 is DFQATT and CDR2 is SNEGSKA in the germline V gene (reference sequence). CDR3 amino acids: CSAALAGQYF. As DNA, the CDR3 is TGCAGTGCTGCGCTAGCGGGGCAGTATTTT.

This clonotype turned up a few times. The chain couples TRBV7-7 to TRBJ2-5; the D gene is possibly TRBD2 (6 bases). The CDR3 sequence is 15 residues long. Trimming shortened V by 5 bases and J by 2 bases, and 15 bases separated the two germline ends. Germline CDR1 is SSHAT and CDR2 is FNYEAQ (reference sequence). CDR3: CASSQGAGNQETQYF. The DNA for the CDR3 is TGTGCCAGCAGCCAGGGTGCGGGAAATCAAGAGACCCAGTACTTC.

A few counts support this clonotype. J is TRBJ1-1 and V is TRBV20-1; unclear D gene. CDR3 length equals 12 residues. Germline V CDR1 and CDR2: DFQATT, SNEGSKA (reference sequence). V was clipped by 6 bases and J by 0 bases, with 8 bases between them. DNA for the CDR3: TGCAGTGCCAGCCTGATGAACACTGAAGCTTTCTTT. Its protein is CSASLMNTEAFF.

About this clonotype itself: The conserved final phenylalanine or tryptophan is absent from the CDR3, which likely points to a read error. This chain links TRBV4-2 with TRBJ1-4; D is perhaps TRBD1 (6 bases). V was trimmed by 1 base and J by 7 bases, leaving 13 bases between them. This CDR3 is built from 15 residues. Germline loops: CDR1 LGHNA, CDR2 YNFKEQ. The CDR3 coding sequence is TGTGCCAGCAGCCAAGGGGACATAGTGGCTGAAAAACTGTTTCTT. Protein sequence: CASSQGDIVAEKLFL.

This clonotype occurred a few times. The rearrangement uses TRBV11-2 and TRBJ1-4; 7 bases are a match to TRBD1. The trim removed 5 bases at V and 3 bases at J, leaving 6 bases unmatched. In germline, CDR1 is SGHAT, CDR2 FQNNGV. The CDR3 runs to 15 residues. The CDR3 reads CASSTSGTANEKLFF. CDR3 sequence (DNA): TGTGCCAGCAGCACCTCCGGGACAGCTAATGAAAAACTGTTTTTT. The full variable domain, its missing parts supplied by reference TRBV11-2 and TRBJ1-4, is EAGVAQSPRYKIIEKRQSVAFWCNPISGHATLYWYQQILGQGPKLLIQFQNNGVVDDSQLPKDRFSAERLKGVDSTLKIQPAKLEDSAVYLCASSTSGTANEKLFFGSGTQLSVL.